These 18 T cell receptor beta chains were sequenced from one sample in a study of T cell changes during pregnancy in multiple sclerosis. TCRdb's table, derived via immunoSEQ multiplex PCR, lists solely in-frame clones and lacks some. Of 60,000 to 75,000 clones listed, 92% are singletons. The material was peripheral blood, obtained in the second trimester of pregnancy. The receptors come from a female donor in good health, enrolled as a control in a pregnancy study.

In its sample, this clone was seen once. The chain combines TRBV9 with TRBJ2-3, with D possibly matching TRBD1 (5 bases). The CDR3 sequence is 14 residues long. Germline V CDR1 and CDR2: SGDLS, YYNGEE. Trimming cost V 5 bases and J 2 bases, with 12 bases left between them. The CDR3 DNA is TGTGCCAGCAGTGGTACAGGCCTCACAGATACGCAGTATTTT. It specifies CASSGTGLTDTQYF.

The chain carries TRBV28 and TRBJ1-5; 8 bases match TRBD1. The ends lost 6 bases at V and 7 bases at J; junction bases unmatched: 5. Germline V gives CDR1 MDHEN, CDR2 SYDVKM. The CDR3 loop spans 13 amino acids. Here the CDR3 reads CASREQGDQPQHF. Here the CDR3 DNA reads TGTGCCAGCAGGGAACAGGGGGACCAGCCCCAGCATTTT.

The chain is built from TRBV18 and TRBJ1-1; tentatively, D is TRBD1 (6 bases). This CDR3 region has 13 residues. V was clipped by 8 bases and J by 6 bases, with 16 bases between them. CDR1 KGHSH and CDR2 LQKENI come from the germline V gene. The CDR3 region is CASQGQPESEAFF. The CDR3 DNA sequence: TGTGCCAGCCAAGGACAGCCCGAATCTGAAGCTTTCTTT. The whole variable domain, filled in from reference TRBV18 and TRBJ1-1, reads NAGVMQNPRHLVRRRGQEARLRCSPMKGHSHVYWYRQLPEEGLKFMVYLQKENIIDESGMPKERFSAEFPKEGPSILRIQQVVRGDSAAYFCASQGQPESEAFFGQGTRLTVV.

V gene TRBV19 combines with J gene TRBJ2-1, with D tentatively TRBD1 (6 bases). Germline loops: CDR1 LNHDA, CDR2 SQIVND (reference sequence). This CDR3 contains 15 residues. V was cut by 6 bases and J by 0 bases, with 12 bases left in between. In nucleotides, the CDR3 is TGTGCCAGTAGCCCCGACAGGAGCTCCTACAATGAGCAGTTCTTC. It translates to CASSPDRSSYNEQFF.

This rearrangement joins TRBV6-5 to TRBJ1-2; D possibly corresponds to TRBD1 (5 bases). This CDR3 spans 13 amino acids. Germline CDR1 and CDR2: MNHEY and SVGAGI. The ends were cut back, 5 bases at V and 8 bases at J, with 15 bases in the middle. In DNA form, the CDR3 reads TGTGCCAGCAGTAGTGGACATCTAGCGGGCTACACCTTC. Translating it yields CASSSGHLAGYTF.

The chain is built from TRBV28 and TRBJ2-5; 10 nucleotides agree with TRBD2. The trim removed 2 bases at V and 3 bases at J, leaving 12 bases unmatched. The CDR3 covers 18 residues. Germline V lookup: CDR1 MDHEN, CDR2 SYDVKM. CDR3 sequence (DNA): TGTGCCAGCAGTTTAAGCGGTTTTGGGACTAGCGCAGAAGAGACCCAGTACTTC. It specifies CASSLSGFGTSAEETQYF.

V usage is TRBV27 and J usage is TRBJ2-1; D is possibly TRBD2 (6 bases). This CDR3 contains 15 residues. With 0 bases removed from V and 5 bases from J, the gap between germline ends came to 11 bases. Germline V gives CDR1 MNHEY, CDR2 SMNVEV (reference sequence). The CDR3 here is CASSLSASAHNEQFF. DNA of the CDR3: TGTGCCAGCAGTTTATCGGCTAGCGCGCACAATGAGCAGTTCTTC.

The chain links TRBV19 to TRBJ2-3; the D gene is possibly TRBD2 (7 bases). The V and J ends lost 5 bases and 2 bases respectively, with 20 bases between them. In germline, CDR1 is LNHDA, CDR2 SQIVND (reference sequence). The CDR3 covers 17 residues. The CDR3 spells CASSWPRGAGDTDTQYF. The CDR3 bases are TGTGCCAGTAGTTGGCCCCGGGGGGCGGGAGACACAGATACGCAGTATTTT.

With respect to this clone: Germline and junction disagree at one end, which may indicate a read error. The chain combines TRBV10-3 with TRBJ2-3; the match to TRBD1 covers 7 bases. The germline V gene encodes CDR1 ENHRY and CDR2 SYGVKD. This CDR3 is built from 15 residues. The CDR3 sequence is CAISEPGGSTYTQYF. Written as DNA, the CDR3 is TGTGCCATCAGTGAGCCAGGGGGTAGCACATATACGCAGTATTTT.

The chain joins TRBV19 to TRBJ2-7; 11 nucleotides line up with TRBD1. The V gene end was trimmed by 11 bases and the J gene end by 4 bases; junction bases not matched to a gene: 16. Germline V CDR1 and CDR2: LNHDA, SQIVND (reference sequence). This CDR3 spans 16 amino acids. In DNA, the CDR3 is TGTGCCCTAAAAGGGGATCAGGGACAGGGGGTATACGAGCAGTACTTC. Translated: CALKGDQGQGVYEQYF.

The CDR3 sequence is CASSPLSGANVLTF. CDR3 DNA sequence: TGTGCCAGCAGCCCCCTGTCTGGGGCCAACGTCCTGACTTTC. The chain recombines TRBV27 with TRBJ2-6, with D unresolved. The CDR3 is 14 residues long. Trimming shortened V by 6 bases and J by 1 base, and 7 bases separated the two germline ends. The V gene's germline CDR1 is MNHEY and CDR2 SMNVEV (reference sequence).

This rearrangement joins TRBV15 to TRBJ2-5; D is perhaps TRBD1 (6 bases). This CDR3 spans 13 amino acids. V was trimmed by 3 bases and J by 1 base, leaving 6 bases between them. Germline V lookup: CDR1 LNHNV, CDR2 YYDKDF (reference sequence). In DNA form, the CDR3 reads TGTGCCACCAGCAGGGACAGCCAAGAGACCCAGTACTTC. It is translated as CATSRDSQETQYF.

This rearrangement joins TRBV28 to TRBJ2-6; 7 nucleotides agree with TRBD1. The CDR3 has 13 residues. Looked up from germline, CDR1 is MDHEN and CDR2 is SYDVKM. V trimming: 4 bases; J trimming: 13 bases; junction bases outside the gene matches: 7. The CDR3 protein is CASSSRGRGVLTF. The DNA of the CDR3 is TGTGCCAGCAGTTCCAGGGGCAGGGGGGTCCTGACTTTC.

This rearrangement joins TRBV4-1 to TRBJ1-1; D is undetermined. This CDR3 has 15 amino acids. V lost 0 bases to trimming and J lost 5 bases, with 13 bases between them. Germline V gene lookup returns CDR1 MGHRA and CDR2 YSYEKL. CDR3 amino acids: CASSQEEGGWTEAFF. CDR3 sequence (DNA): TGCGCCAGCAGCCAAGAGGAAGGCGGGTGGACTGAAGCTTTCTTT.

V gene TRBV28 combines with J gene TRBJ1-2, with TRBD1 matching 8 bases. This CDR3 spans 18 amino acids. The V gene end was trimmed by 3 bases and the J gene end by 3 bases; junction bases not matched to a gene: 15. CDR1 and CDR2 from the germline V gene are MDHEN and SYDVKM. CDR3 DNA sequence: TGTGCCAGCAGTTTGCCTCTTCAGGGGGCGCCCCCCTACTATGGCTACACCTTC. It encodes CASSLPLQGAPPYYGYTF.

V is TRBV7-9 and J is TRBJ2-5, with TRBD1 as a possible D gene (5 bases). The CDR3 totals 15 residues. V was shortened by 3 bases and J by 5 bases, with 16 bases between the two germline ends. CDR1 and CDR2 (germline): SEHNR, FQNEAQ (reference sequence). The CDR3 spells CASSFSRARGETQYF. CDR3 bases: TGTGCCAGCAGCTTTTCCAGGGCAAGGGGTGAGACCCAGTACTTC.

The V and J genes are TRBV4-1 and TRBJ2-2; 8 positions match TRBD2. Unmatched junction bases numbered 4, after V lost 4 bases and J lost 3 bases. This CDR3 is 15 amino acids long. Germline CDR1 reads MGHRA; CDR2 reads YSYEKL. CDR3 in amino acids: CASSRQREHTGELFF. The CDR3 nucleotides read TGCGCCAGCAGCCGCCAGCGGGAGCACACCGGGGAGCTGTTTTTT.

The chain is built from TRBV4-2 and TRBJ2-4; 7 bases align to TRBD1. Germline V gene sequence: CDR1 LGHNA, CDR2 YNFKEQ. Germline trimming cut 0 bases from V and 8 bases from J; bases unmatched to any gene: 7. This CDR3 comprises 15 residues. The DNA of the CDR3 is TGTGCCAGCAGCCAAGATGGGACAGTCGGGGACATTCAGTACTTC. Amino acid sequence: CASSQDGTVGDIQYF.